What follows are 27 T cell receptor beta chains derived from one specimen sequenced in a study of tumor-infiltrating lymphocytes in primary liver carcinoma. A primer in the constant region served to generate TCR beta cDNA from approximately 450 ng of total RNA. ARM-PCR, slightly modified, supplied the TCR beta libraries through three nested multiplex PCR rounds. TRBV1-TRBV30 forward primers paired with a C-beta reverse primer drove the first two PCR rounds, roughly 10 cycles each. Each CDR3 protein is one row after TCRdb ran MiXCR on the multiplex PCR reads. In the table there are around 100,000 distinct CDR3 sequences, about three quarters of which are singletons. Investigators took RNA and DNA out together from 20-30 mg of unsorted bulk tissue. Specimen: liver tumor tissue from sampling region 5. Subset denoted: tumor region T5, tumor centre. The receptors derive from a woman in her sixties with primary liver carcinoma and hepatitis B virus infection.

Worth noting for this clonotype: A much larger clone sits a single nucleotide away, making a read error possible. The CDR3 coding sequence is TGTGCCAGCAGTAGGGGACGGCGCTCCTACGAGCAGTACTTC. It encodes CASSRGRRSYEQYF. The chain employs TRBV28 and TRBJ2-7, with D perhaps matching TRBD1 or TRBD2 (5 bases each). This CDR3 is built from 14 residues. V was shortened by 5 bases and J by 0 bases, with 11 bases between the two germline ends. Germline assignment: CDR1 MDHEN and CDR2 SYDVKM.

The sample holds one count of this clonotype. The missing conserved phenylalanine or tryptophan at the end of this CDR3 makes a read error likely. The CDR3 loop reads CASSVLYSPLHI. CDR3 coding DNA: TGTGCCAGCAGTGTACTGTATTCACCCCTCCACATT. The rearrangement joins TRBV6-1 to TRBJ1-6; the D is unclear. V was pared by 4 bases and J by 8 bases, with 6 bases between. The length of the CDR3 is 12 residues. Germline assignment: CDR1 MNHNS and CDR2 SASEGT.

To note about this clonotype: Mismatch with germline at one junction end may stem from a read error. V usage is TRBV11-3 and J usage is TRBJ2-1; D unclear. CDR3 size: 16 residues. The V gene's germline CDR1 is SGHNT and CDR2 YENEEA. The CDR3 sequence: CASSPPGHSNYNVQFF. Here the CDR3 DNA reads TGTGCCAGCAGCCCCCCCGGGCATTCCAATTACAATGTGCAGTTCTTC.

As to this clonotype: The junction shows a germline mismatch at one end, possibly a read error. The chain recombines TRBV7-8 with TRBJ2-6; TRBD1 or TRBD2 may be the D gene (5 bases each). CDR3 length: 15 residues. From germline, CDR1 is SGHVS and CDR2 FQNEAQ. Written as DNA, the CDR3 is TGTGCCTGCAGCTTAATGGGGGCTGGGGCCAACGTCCTGACTTTC. This translates into CACSLMGAGANVLTF.

The sample holds many counts of this clonotype. V gene TRBV7-9 combines with J gene TRBJ2-1; D not certain. V was cut by 3 bases and J by 6 bases, with 12 bases left in between. Germline CDR1 is SEHNR and CDR2 is FQNEAQ (reference sequence). CDR3 length equals 14 residues. DNA of the CDR3: TGTGCCAGCAGCTTCGTGCGGCTAACCAATGAGCAGTTCTTC. It translates to CASSFVRLTNEQFF.

This clonotype has a count of ten or more. This chain links TRBV6-1 with TRBJ1-6; TRBD1 agrees at 9 bases. The V segment lost 6 bases and the J segment 5 bases; nucleotides outside the gene matches: 5. Germline loops: CDR1 MNHNS, CDR2 SASEGT. The CDR3 consists of 15 residues. The CDR3 loop reads CASRIQGADNSPLHF. For the CDR3, the DNA is TGTGCCAGCAGGATACAGGGGGCGGATAATTCACCCCTCCACTTT.

This chain connects TRBV4-1 to TRBJ1-5; possibly TRBD1 for D (6 bases). Trimming pared 1 base from V and 3 bases from J, leaving 28 bases between. Germline V CDR1 and CDR2: MGHRA, YSYEKL. The CDR3 runs to 21 residues. The CDR3 DNA follows: TGCGCCAGCAGCCAAGCGCCCACAGGGATGGGAAGGGTCTGGGACAATCAGCCCCAGCATTTT. Translated, it gives CASSQAPTGMGRVWDNQPQHF.

This clonotype was seen once. Sequence at one end of the junction differs from germline and may be a read error. The rearrangement links TRBV4-1 to TRBJ1-2; no clear D gene. Germline V gene data show CDR1 as MGHRA and CDR2 as YSYEKL. CDR3 length: 17 residues. The CDR3, as DNA: TGCGCCAACAGCCAGTTGCGGCTGGTCCTAGTTGTGGGGAGCTACACCTTC. Protein: CANSQLRLVLVVGSYTF.

In regard to this clonotype: The germline gene is not matched at one end of the junction; a read error may be the cause. This chain connects TRBV5-1 to TRBJ2-3; D tentatively reads TRBD1 or TRBD2 (6 bases each). Germline V gene lookup returns CDR1 SGHRS and CDR2 YFSETQ. The length of the CDR3 is 14 residues. CDR3 sequence: CPTSTGRRTDAQYF. CDR3 bases: TGCCCCACCTCTACAGGGAGGAGGACAGATGCGCAGTATTTT.

For this clonotype: One end of the junction does not line up with germline, which may come from a read error. The chain has TRBV11-3 and TRBJ2-7, with D perhaps given as TRBD1 or TRBD2 (5 bases each). The CDR3 is 15 amino acids. From germline, CDR1 is SGHNT and CDR2 YENEEA. The CDR3 region has the DNA TGTGCCAGCAGCTTTGCCCAGGGCCTTATCAACGAGCGGTACTTT. The encoded protein is CASSFAQGLINERYF.

About this clonotype itself: One junction end does not reproduce the germline sequence, and a read error may be involved. The chain uses TRBV11-2 and TRBJ2-7, with TRBD2 identical over 8 bases. The CDR3 has 18 residues. Germline loops: CDR1 SGHAT, CDR2 FQNNGV. The DNA for the CDR3 is TGTGCCAGCAGTTTAGATTGGGTCGGTCTAGCGGGTCCCCACGAGCAGTACTTC. This encodes CASSLDWVGLAGPHEQYF. Variable domain in full (rest from reference TRBV11-2 and TRBJ2-7): EAGVAQSPRYKIIEKRQSVAFWCNPISGHATLYWYQQILGQGPKLLIQFQNNGVVDDSQLPKDRFSAERLKGVDSTLKIQPAKLEDSAVYLCASSLDWVGLAGPHEQYFGPGTRLTVT.

On this clonotype itself: One end of the junction does not line up with germline, which may come from a read error. This rearrangement joins TRBV6-6 to TRBJ2-5; perhaps TRBD2 as D (6 bases). The CDR3 is made up of 13 amino acids. Germline V gene sequence: CDR1 MNHNY, CDR2 SVGAGI (reference sequence). The CDR3 loop is CASSTRREETQYF. The CDR3 DNA reads TGCGCCAGCAGTACAAGGAGGGAGGAGACCCAGTACTTC.

As concerns this clonotype: The junction and the germline gene differ at one end; a read error may be behind it. The genes are TRBV4-1 and TRBJ2-2, with 10 nucleotides matching TRBD2. CDR1 and CDR2 (germline): MGHRA, YSYEKL. CDR3 length: 15 amino acids. The CDR3 DNA follows: TGTGCCAGCAGCCAAGGGACTAGCGCGATCGGGGAGCTGTTTTTT. It yields the protein CASSQGTSAIGELFF.

A remark on this clonotype: Just one base apart from a much larger clone, this may be a read error. The genes are TRBV19 and TRBJ2-1, with 12 bases lining up with TRBD2. CDR3 length: 16 amino acids. CDR1 is LNHDA and CDR2 is SQIVND in the germline V gene (reference sequence). CDR3 DNA: TGTGCCAGTAATATAAGACTAGCGGGGGTCTACAATGAGCAGTTCTTC. It translates to CASNIRLAGVYNEQFF.

The table lists this clonotype with many counts. This chain joins TRBV12-3 or TRBV12-4 and TRBJ2-2; 14 bases are a match to TRBD2. The trim removed 2 bases at V and 5 bases at J, leaving 4 bases unmatched. The CDR3 sequence is 17 residues long. The CDR3, as DNA: TGTGCCAGCAGTTTATGGGGGACTAGCGGGGGTACCGGGGAGCTGTTTTTT. It translates to CASSLWGTSGGTGELFF.

This clonotype was seen many times. The chain is built from TRBV7-8 and TRBJ2-1, with 9 bases aligning to TRBD2. The germline gives CDR1 SGHVS, CDR2 FQNEAQ. Trimming cost V 5 bases and J 3 bases; bases outside gene matches: 8. The CDR3 is 16 amino acids. The CDR3 bases are TGTGCCAGCAGCCCTCCTAGCGGGGAGCACTACAATGAGCAGTTCTTC. It is translated as CASSPPSGEHYNEQFF.

Comments on this clonotype: This may be a read error, as it is one base from a much larger clone. The genes are TRBV6-5 and TRBJ2-1; 7 nucleotides agree with TRBD2. Germline-derived CDR1 and CDR2 are MNHEY and SVGAGI. The CDR3 totals 15 residues. The CDR3 reads CTSTEAGSSYNEQFF. The CDR3 DNA reads as TGTACCAGCACCGAAGCGGGAAGCTCCTACAATGAGCAGTTCTTC.

Regarding this clonotype: The conserved phenylalanine or tryptophan is not found at the CDR3 terminus, so this likely reflects a read error. The chain employs TRBV11-2 and TRBJ2-7; maybe TRBD2 (5 bases). This CDR3 has 15 residues. Germline V gene data show CDR1 as SGHAT and CDR2 as FQNNGV. CDR3: CTSSSPSGGRYEQYY. Written as DNA, the CDR3 is TGTACCAGCAGCTCTCCGAGTGGAGGCCGCTACGAGCAGTACTAC.

In its sample, this clonotype was seen once. The V and J genes are TRBV6-6 and TRBJ2-7; TRBD1 agrees at 9 bases. The V segment lost 8 bases and the J segment 1 base; nucleotides outside the gene matches: 9. The CDR3 extends over 15 amino acids. Germline CDR1 MNHNY, CDR2 SVGAGI (reference sequence). Here the CDR3 DNA reads TGTGCCAGCGGCTCGCTCGGGACAGGGTCCTACGAGCAGTACTTC. This codes for CASGSLGTGSYEQYF.

This rearrangement joins TRBV10-3 to TRBJ2-1; D possibly corresponds to TRBD2 (6 bases). Germline V gene sequence: CDR1 ENHRY, CDR2 SYGVKD. The CDR3 totals 14 residues. Trimming removed 7 bases from V and 1 base from J, with 11 bases in between. The CDR3 bases are TGTGCCATCAACGGGGGAGGTTCCTACAATGAGCAGTTCTTC. Translation gives CAINGGGSYNEQFF.

As regards this clonotype: Its ends do not fully match the called genes, so a read error is possible. The rearrangement joins TRBV6-1 to TRBJ2-1; 8 bases align to TRBD2. The germline CDR1 and CDR2 sequences are MNHNS and SASEGT. The length of the CDR3 is 16 residues. CDR3 in DNA: TGTGCCAGCAGGGGACACGGGAGGGACTCCTACAATGAGCACTTCTTC. Translation gives CASRGHGRDSYNEHFF.

CDR3: CATDWWFRSEQYF. The DNA of the CDR3 is TGTGCGACCGACTGGTGGTTCAGGAGCGAGCAGTACTTC. The V gene is TRBV30, the J gene TRBJ2-7; D is unresolved. This CDR3 has 13 amino acids. Germline loops: CDR1 GTSNPN, CDR2 SVGIG (reference sequence).

In regard to this clonotype: Germline and junction disagree at one end, which may indicate a read error. The gene calls are TRBV6-6 and TRBJ1-2, with D possibly matching TRBD1 (5 bases). CDR3 length equals 13 residues. CDR1 and CDR2 from the germline V gene are MNHNY and SVGAGI (reference sequence). The CDR3 nucleotides read TGTGCCAGGAGTTACGAGGGGAACTATTGCTACACCTTC. Residues: CARSYEGNYCYTF.

Notes on this clonotype: Germline and junction disagree at one end, which may indicate a read error. V and J are TRBV11-2 and TRBJ2-2, with TRBD1 as a possible D gene (6 bases). The V gene's germline CDR1 is SGHAT and CDR2 FQNNGV. This CDR3 comprises 16 residues. For the CDR3, the DNA is TGTGCCAGCAGCTTATTAGGGGGATCAAACACCGGGGAGCTGCTTTTT. It specifies CASSLLGGSNTGELLF.

In this sample, this clonotype turned up once. The chain employs TRBV5-6 and TRBJ2-2; D is perhaps TRBD1 or TRBD2 (5 bases each). V dropped 4 bases and J dropped 3 bases, with 16 bases sitting between them. The CDR3 is made up of 16 amino acids. CDR1 and CDR2 from the germline V gene are SGHDT and YYEEEE. The CDR3 bases are TGTGCCAGCAGCACATCAGGGACGCGGGACACCGGGGAGCTGTTTTTT. Translating gives CASSTSGTRDTGELFF.

Comment on this clonotype: The junction shows a germline mismatch at one end, possibly a read error. The chain has TRBV12-3 or TRBV12-4 and TRBJ1-1, with D maybe TRBD1 (5 bases). The CDR3 extends over 16 amino acids. The CDR3 DNA reads as TGCGCCAGCAGTTTAGTGCGACAGCCGGACCTCACTGAAGCTTTCTTT. Residues: CASSLVRQPDLTEAFF.

This clonotype was seen just once. The chain couples TRBV5-1 to TRBJ2-7, with D tentatively TRBD1 (5 bases). The CDR3 is 13 amino acids. Germline values: CDR1 SGHRS, CDR2 YFSETQ. CDR3: CTSSLSGNYEQYF. The CDR3 DNA follows: TGCACAAGCAGCTTGTCAGGGAACTACGAGCAGTACTTC.